This TCR beta chain was documented in a study of blood T cell repertoires in COVID-19. This clone occurred once. Here immunoSEQ multiplex PCR was the method, and the copy in TCRdb shows in-frame clones only, minus some. The sample includes 300,000 to 350,000 clones, under 90% of them seen just once. Losses at the gene ends were 5 bases for V and 7 bases for J; bases not matched to a gene: 7. Germline lookup yields CDR1 MNHEY and CDR2 SMNVEV (reference sequence). The CDR3 is 14 residues long. The source is a woman younger than 45 who had recovered from COVID-19. The sequencing sample was made of PBMCs or T cells enriched from blood (not recorded which). V gene TRBV27 combines with J gene TRBJ2-5; 10 bases fit TRBD1. The CDR3 DNA reads TGTGCCAGCAGTACCGACAGGGGGCGCGTGACCCAGTACTTC. The encoded protein is CASSTDRGRVTQYF.